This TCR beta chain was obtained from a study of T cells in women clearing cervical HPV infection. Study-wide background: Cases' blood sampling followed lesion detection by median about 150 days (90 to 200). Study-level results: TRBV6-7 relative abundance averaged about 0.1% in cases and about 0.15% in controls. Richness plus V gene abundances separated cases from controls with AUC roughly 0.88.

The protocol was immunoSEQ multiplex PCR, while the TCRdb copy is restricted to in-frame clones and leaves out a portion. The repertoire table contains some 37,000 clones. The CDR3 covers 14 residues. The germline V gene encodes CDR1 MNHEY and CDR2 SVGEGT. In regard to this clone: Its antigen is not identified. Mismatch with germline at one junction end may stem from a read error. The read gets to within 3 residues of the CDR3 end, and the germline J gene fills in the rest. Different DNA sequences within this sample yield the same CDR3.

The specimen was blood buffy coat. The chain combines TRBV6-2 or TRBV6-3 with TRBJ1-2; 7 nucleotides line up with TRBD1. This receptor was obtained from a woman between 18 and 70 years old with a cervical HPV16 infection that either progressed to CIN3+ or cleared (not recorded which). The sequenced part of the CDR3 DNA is TGTGCCGGCAGGCCGACCGGAACAGGGGCTGGC. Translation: CAGRPTGTGAG. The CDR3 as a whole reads CAGRPTGTGAGYTF.